This T cell receptor (beta chain) was sequenced during a study of blood T cell repertoires in COVID-19. This CDR3 spans 13 amino acids. V gave up 6 bases and J gave up 6 bases, with 11 bases separating them. TCRdb keeps only in-frame clones here, not all; method: immunoSEQ multiplex PCR. This sample has about 270,000 clones, with roughly 87% found just once. The sequencing input was PBMCs or T cells enriched from blood (not recorded which). The genes are TRBV12-3 or TRBV12-4 and TRBJ2-2, with TRBD1 as a possible D gene (6 bases). This clonotype was sampled from a woman under 40 who had recovered from COVID-19. CDR3 in DNA: TGTGCCAGCAGCGAGGGGGTTCCCGGGGAGCTGTTTTTT. Translated, it gives CASSEGVPGELFF.